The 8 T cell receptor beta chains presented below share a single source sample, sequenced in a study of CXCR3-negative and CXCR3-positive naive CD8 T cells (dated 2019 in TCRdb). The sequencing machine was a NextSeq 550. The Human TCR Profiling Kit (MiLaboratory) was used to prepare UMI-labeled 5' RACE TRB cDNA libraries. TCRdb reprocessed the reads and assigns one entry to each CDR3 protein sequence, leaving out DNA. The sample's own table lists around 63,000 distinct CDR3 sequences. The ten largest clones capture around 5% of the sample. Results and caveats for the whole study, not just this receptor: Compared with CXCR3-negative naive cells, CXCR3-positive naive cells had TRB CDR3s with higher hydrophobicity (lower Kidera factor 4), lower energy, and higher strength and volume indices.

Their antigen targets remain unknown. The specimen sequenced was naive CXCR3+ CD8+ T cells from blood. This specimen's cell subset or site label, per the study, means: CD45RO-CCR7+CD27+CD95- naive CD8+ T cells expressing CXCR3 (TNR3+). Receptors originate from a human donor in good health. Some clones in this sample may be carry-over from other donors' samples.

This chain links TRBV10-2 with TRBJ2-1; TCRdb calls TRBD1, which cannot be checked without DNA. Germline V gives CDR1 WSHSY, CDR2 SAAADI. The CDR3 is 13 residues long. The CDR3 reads CASSESPGQGLFF.

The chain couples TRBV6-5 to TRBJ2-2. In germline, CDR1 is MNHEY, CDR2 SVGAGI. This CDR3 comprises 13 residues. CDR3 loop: CASSYFETGELFF.

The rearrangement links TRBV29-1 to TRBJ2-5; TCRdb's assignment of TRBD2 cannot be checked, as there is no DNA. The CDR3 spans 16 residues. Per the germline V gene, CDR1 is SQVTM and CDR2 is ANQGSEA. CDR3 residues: CSVEGLAGVDEETQYF.

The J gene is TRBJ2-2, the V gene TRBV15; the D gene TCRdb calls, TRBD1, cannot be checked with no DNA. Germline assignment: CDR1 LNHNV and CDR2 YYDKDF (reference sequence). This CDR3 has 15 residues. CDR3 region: CATSSGGAHTGELFF. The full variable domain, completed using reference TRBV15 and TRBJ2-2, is DAMVIQNPRYQVTQFGKPVTLSCSQTLNHNVMYWYQQKSSQAPKLLFHYYDKDFNNEADTPDNFQSRRPNTSFCFLDIRSPGLGDTAMYLCATSSGGAHTGELFFGEGSRLTVL.

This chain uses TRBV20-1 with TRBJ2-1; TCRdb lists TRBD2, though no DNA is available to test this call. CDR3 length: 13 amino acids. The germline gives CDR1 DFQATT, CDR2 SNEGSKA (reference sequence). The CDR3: CSARGLAGYEQFF.

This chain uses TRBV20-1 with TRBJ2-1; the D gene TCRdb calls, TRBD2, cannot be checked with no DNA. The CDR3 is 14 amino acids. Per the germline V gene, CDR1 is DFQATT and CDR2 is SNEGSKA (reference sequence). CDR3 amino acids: CSARGAVARNEQFF.

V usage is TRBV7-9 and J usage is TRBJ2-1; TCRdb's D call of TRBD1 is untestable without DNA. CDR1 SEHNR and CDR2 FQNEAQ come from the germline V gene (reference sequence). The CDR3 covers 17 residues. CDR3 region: CASSLRTGQDPNNEQFF.

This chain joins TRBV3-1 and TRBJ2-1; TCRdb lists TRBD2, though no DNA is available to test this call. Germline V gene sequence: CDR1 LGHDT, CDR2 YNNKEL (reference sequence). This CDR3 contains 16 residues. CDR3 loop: CASSQNLAGAINEQFF.